Below, one T cell receptor (beta chain) is given with its context. The target antigen is unknown. These data are taken from a study of beta chain features in type 1 diabetes. Study-level findings and limits: In every one of the four CD4+ subsets, TCRB CDR3s were moderately but significantly shorter in Type 1 diabetes patients. Patients' naive, central memory and regulatory TCRB repertoires appeared more alike than those of healthy donors.

The collection from each donor was one heparinised blood draw averaging about 116 mL. cDNA synthesis used the whole RNA isolate, giving expressed TCRB sequences. Measured with immunoSEQ multiplex PCR; TCRdb has only the in-frame clones, and not every one. Of around 310,000 clones in the sample, 13% are singletons; the top ten hold roughly 0.016%. The source material was naive CD4+ T cells from blood. The receptor was isolated from a woman between 18 and 29 years old with type 1 diabetes.

The CDR3 region has the DNA TGTGCCAGCAGTTCTCCCGGGGATCCTAGCGGGAGAGGGGAGCAGTTCTTC. Translated, it gives CASSSPGDPSGRGEQFF. The chain links TRBV27 to TRBJ2-1; 10 bases agree with TRBD2. With V trimmed by 4 bases and J by 10 bases, 16 bases remained unmatched. CDR1 MNHEY and CDR2 SMNVEV come from the germline V gene (reference sequence). The CDR3 is 17 amino acids.